These 17 T cell receptor beta chains were all obtained from the same sample, sequenced in a study of shared clonotypes between healthy human individuals. Sequencing used immunoSEQ multiplex PCR; TCRdb keeps in-frame clones, though not all of them. Among roughly 2,300,000 clones listed, 85% to 95% were seen once. The sequencing input was naive CD4+ T cells from PBMCs. Described subset: CD45RA+ positively selected. These receptor sequences come from a man aged 18 to 35 in good health. Some clones in this sample may be carry-over from other donors' samples.

The rearrangement joins TRBV10-1 to TRBJ2-3; 16 bases match TRBD2. The CDR3 totals 16 residues. The trim removed 6 bases at V and 7 bases at J, leaving 7 bases unmatched. The germline V gene encodes CDR1 WNHNN and CDR2 SYGVQD (reference sequence). CDR3 sequence: CASSLGTSGRVHTQYF. The CDR3 region has the DNA TGCGCCAGCAGCCTCGGGACTAGCGGGAGGGTGCATACGCAGTATTTT.

The chain uses TRBV9 and TRBJ1-1, with 10 bases fitting TRBD1. J gave up 0 bases and V 1 base, and 6 bases lay outside the gene matches. Germline V gene data show CDR1 as SGDLS and CDR2 as YYNGEE. This CDR3 has 17 amino acids. The CDR3 DNA is TGTGCCAGCAGCGTATCCGGACAGGGGGGATTGAACACTGAAGCTTTCTTT. Translated, it gives CASSVSGQGGLNTEAFF.

The rearrangement joins TRBV6-6 to TRBJ2-7, with 10 bases aligning to TRBD2. CDR1 is MNHNY, CDR2 SVGAGI, per germline (reference sequence). V gave up 5 bases and J gave up 0 bases; unmatched junction bases: 4. The CDR3 is 15 amino acids. This CDR3 reads CASSRSSGGSYEQYF. CDR3 in DNA: TGTGCCAGCAGTAGGTCTAGCGGGGGCTCCTACGAGCAGTACTTC.

The rearrangement links TRBV29-1 to TRBJ2-3; 11 bases line up with TRBD2. The CDR3 has 14 amino acids. The junction had 6 bases not matched to a gene; V was cut back by 4 bases and J by 6 bases. CDR1 and CDR2 (germline): SQVTM, ANQGSEA. The CDR3 spells CSVVVLAGDDTQYF. The DNA for the CDR3 is TGCAGCGTTGTAGTACTAGCGGGAGATGATACGCAGTATTTT.

The rearrangement links TRBV27 to TRBJ1-1, with D possibly being TRBD1 (5 bases). Germline loops: CDR1 MNHEY, CDR2 SMNVEV (reference sequence). The CDR3 spans 12 residues. V was trimmed by 6 bases and J by 8 bases, leaving 13 bases between them. The DNA for the CDR3 is TGTGCCAGCAGCTCGGGACCTACGGAAGCTTTCTTT. This sequence encodes CASSSGPTEAFF.

This clone appeared a few times. The chain recombines TRBV4-2 with TRBJ1-2; the match to TRBD1 covers 9 bases. This CDR3 spans 18 amino acids. Germline V gene lookup returns CDR1 LGHNA and CDR2 YNFKEQ. J was trimmed by 6 bases and V by 4 bases; bases with no gene match: 18. Here the CDR3 reads CASSPREGQGGAGHGYTF. CDR3 DNA: TGTGCCAGCAGCCCGAGGGAGGGACAGGGAGGTGCGGGCCATGGCTACACCTTC.

The chain is built from TRBV6-4 and TRBJ1-2, with D maybe TRBD1 (5 bases). V lost 6 bases to trimming and J lost 7 bases, with 21 bases between them. The germline V gene has CDR1 MRHNA and CDR2 SNTAGT. This CDR3 spans 15 amino acids. The CDR3 DNA is TGTGCCAGCAGACGCTCCGGGACCCTTAACAGTGGCTACACCTTC. This sequence encodes CASRRSGTLNSGYTF.

The genes are TRBV28 and TRBJ2-7; TRBD2 matches at 7 bases. This CDR3 spans 15 amino acids. The V gene's germline CDR1 is MDHEN and CDR2 SYDVKM. The junction had 9 bases not matched to a gene; V was cut back by 7 bases and J by 0 bases. In DNA, the CDR3 is TGTGCCAGCACCAACCTCGGGGGGTACTCCTACGAGCAGTACTTC. Its protein product is CASTNLGGYSYEQYF.

V gene TRBV5-1 combines with J gene TRBJ2-5; TRBD1 is a possible D gene (7 bases). The CDR3 runs 15 residues. V shed 1 base and J shed 2 bases, with 12 bases lying between them. Germline CDR1 reads SGHRS; CDR2 reads YFSETQ. The CDR3 loop is CASSLIQGRQETQYF. The DNA for the CDR3 is TGCGCCAGCAGCTTGATACAGGGGAGGCAAGAGACCCAGTACTTC.

The chain combines TRBV11-2 with TRBJ2-1; 7 positions match TRBD1. Germline trimming cut 6 bases from V and 7 bases from J; bases unmatched to any gene: 18. Germline assignment: CDR1 SGHAT and CDR2 FQNNGV. The CDR3 length is 17 residues. The CDR3 protein is CASSRKVPGQLINEQFF. CDR3 DNA sequence: TGTGCCAGCAGTCGAAAGGTTCCGGGACAGCTGATAAATGAGCAGTTCTTC.

The rearrangement uses TRBV7-2 and TRBJ1-4; maybe TRBD1 (5 bases). This CDR3 comprises 14 residues. The germline CDR1 and CDR2 sequences are SGHTA and FQGNSA. Trimming took off 3 bases at V and 5 bases at J, with 10 bases between the two ends. The CDR3 bases are TGTGCCAGCAGCTTGCGGGGCACAAATGAAAAACTGTTTTTT. It yields the protein CASSLRGTNEKLFF.

This chain uses TRBV7-2 with TRBJ1-5, with TRBD1 matching 8 bases. CDR1 is SGHTA and CDR2 is FQGNSA in the germline V gene. V shed 2 bases, J shed 5 bases, and the junction held 2 bases outside the gene matches. CDR3 length: 14 amino acids. The DNA for the CDR3 is TGTGCCAGCAGCTTACAGGGGGCGGATCAGCCCCAGCATTTT. Translated: CASSLQGADQPQHF.

This clone was observed once. CDR3 in DNA: TGTGCCAGCAGCTTGGCGTGGGGAGAAGGTTACACCGGGGAGCTGTTTTTT. Translated: CASSLAWGEGYTGELFF. The chain joins TRBV5-6 to TRBJ2-2, with D possibly being TRBD2 (5 bases). V was trimmed by 0 bases and J by 3 bases, leaving 15 bases between them. Germline V gene sequence: CDR1 SGHDT, CDR2 YYEEEE. The CDR3 has 17 residues.

This rearrangement joins TRBV25-1 to TRBJ2-7; D perhaps matches TRBD1 (6 bases). Germline V lookup: CDR1 MGHDK, CDR2 SYGVNS. The CDR3 has 14 amino acids. The ends were cut back, 4 bases at V and 4 bases at J, with 14 bases in the middle. CDR3 coding DNA: TGTGCCAGCAGTGCCTCCAGGGGATCGTACGAGCAGTACTTC. Its translation: CASSASRGSYEQYF.

The chain links TRBV5-4 to TRBJ2-7; D is unresolved. CDR3 length: 15 amino acids. CDR1 is SGHNT and CDR2 is YYREEE in the germline V gene (reference sequence). Trimming stripped 0 bases from V and 6 bases from J, with 16 bases between. This CDR3 is CASSLGGQVLREQYF. CDR3 DNA sequence: TGTGCCAGCAGCTTGGGTGGGCAGGTGTTGCGCGAGCAGTACTTC.

The V and J genes are TRBV6-1 and TRBJ1-3, with D possibly matching TRBD1 (6 bases). Trimming took off 2 bases at V and 0 bases at J, with 23 bases between the two ends. CDR1 and CDR2 (germline): MNHNS, SASEGT. This CDR3 spans 20 amino acids. CDR3 DNA sequence: TGTGCCAGCAGTGAACTATATTATCCTAGGACAGCCCGCTCTGGAAACACCATATATTTT. Translation: CASSELYYPRTARSGNTIYF.

V gene TRBV11-2 combines with J gene TRBJ1-5; TRBD1 aligns across 11 bases. Unmatched junction bases numbered 3, after V lost 5 bases and J lost 9 bases. This CDR3 has 13 amino acids. Germline CDR1 reads SGHAT; CDR2 reads FQNNGV. The CDR3 DNA reads as TGTGCCAGCAGCACGGACAGGGGGCGGCCCCAGCATTTT. The encoded protein is CASSTDRGRPQHF.